This TCR beta chain stems from a study of technical replicates of blood from several donors. TCRdb's table, derived via immunoSEQ multiplex PCR, lists solely in-frame clones and lacks some. The sample records roughly 70,000 clones, around 95% being singletons. V was cut by 2 bases and J by 4 bases, with 8 bases left in between. The CDR3 covers 12 residues. CDR1 and CDR2 (germline): GTSNPN, SVGIG (reference sequence). This TCR was recovered from a human donor in good health. The specimen was T cells isolated from PBMCs. The chain joins TRBV30 to TRBJ2-5; D is unresolved. The CDR3 is CAWSTIGETQYF. The CDR3 nucleotides read TGTGCCTGGAGTACCATCGGAGAGACCCAGTACTTC.